This is a list of T cell receptor beta chains from one sample in a study of graft-versus-host responses after intestinal transplantation. Which antigens these TCRs recognize remains unknown. Repertoires were generated with immunoSEQ multiplex PCR, while TCRdb's copy carries only in-frame clones and drops some. The table lists over 55,000 clones, 90% of them singletons. Here the sequenced sample was unstimulated CD8+ T cells sorted from spleen or lymph node cells, taken before intestinal transplant. These receptors were obtained from a human donor who received an intestinal transplant. Each CDR3 is given with its conserved first and last residue. D genes are given only for firm matches. Not every row has a clone size; where given, it reads once, few, many or a size class.

>TRBJ1-2|.|.|TRBV7-2
CASSLTEWTVPGMGGYTF
TGTGCCAGCAGCTTAACAGAATGGACAGTTCCGGGGATGGGTGGCTACACCTTC
>TRBJ2-1|.|.|TRBV5-6
CASRGWGEESILYNEQFF
TGTGCCAGCAGGGGCTGGGGGGAAGAGTCTATTCTCTACAATGAGCAGTTCTTC
>TRBJ1-1|.|TRBD1|TRBV25-1
CASSPPDRGGTEAFF
TGTGCCAGCAGTCCACCAGACAGGGGGGGTACTGAAGCTTTCTTT
>TRBJ2-7|.|.|TRBV5-1
CASSLAGGFTSYEQYF
TGCGCCAGCAGCTTGGCTGGGGGGTTCACCTCCTACGAGCAGTACTTC
>TRBJ2-7|few|.|TRBV4-2
CASSQDSGGPTGEQYF
TGTGCCAGCAGCCAAGATAGCGGCGGGCCGACCGGCGAGCAGTACTTC
>TRBJ2-3|.|.|TRBV7-2
CASSPLDTQYF
TGTGCCAGCAGCCCCCTGGATACGCAGTATTTT
>TRBJ2-3|.|TRBD1|TRBV6-1
CASSDVGGRADTQYF
TGTGCCAGCAGTGATGTAGGGGGCAGGGCAGATACGCAGTATTTT
>TRBJ2-2|.|.|TRBV7-9
CASSPLDRPTGELFF
TGTGCCAGCAGCCCCCTAGACAGACCGACCGGGGAGCTGTTTTTT
>TRBJ2-7|.|TRBD1|TRBV7-2
CASSLPGDREPYEQYF
TGTGCCAGCAGCTTACCGGGGGACAGGGAACCCTACGAGCAGTACTTC
>TRBJ2-3|.|TRBD2|TRBV9
CASSVGSSGGVGTQYF
TGTGCCAGCAGCGTAGGATCTAGCGGGGGCGTGGGTACGCAGTATTTT
>TRBJ2-5|.|TRBD2|TRBV6-5
CASSQWRGEETQYF
TGTGCCAGCAGCCAATGGCGGGGGGAAGAGACCCAGTACTTC
>TRBJ2-1|.|.|TRBV7-9
CASTYGGREYNEQFF
TGTGCCAGCACCTACGGGGGGCGAGAATACAATGAGCAGTTCTTC
>TRBJ1-1|.|TRBD1|TRBV5-5
CASSDRQGGGTEAFF
TGTGCCAGCAGCGACCGACAGGGCGGTGGGACTGAAGCTTTCTTT